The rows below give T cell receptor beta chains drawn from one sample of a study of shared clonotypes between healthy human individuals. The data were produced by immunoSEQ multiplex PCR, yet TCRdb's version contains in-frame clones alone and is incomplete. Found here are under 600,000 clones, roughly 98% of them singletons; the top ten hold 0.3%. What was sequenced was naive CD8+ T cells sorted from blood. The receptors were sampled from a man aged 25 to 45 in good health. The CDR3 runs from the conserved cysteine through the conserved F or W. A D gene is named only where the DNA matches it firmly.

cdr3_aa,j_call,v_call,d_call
CAWAPGQGVLETQYF,TRBJ2-5,TRBV30,TRBD1
CASSLRPGQGLLRTEAFF,TRBJ1-1,TRBV28,TRBD1
CASRTGQYGYTF,TRBJ1-2,TRBV2,TRBD1
CASTQGEGPDEQFF,TRBJ2-1,TRBV4-1,-
CASRTVYSYEQYF,TRBJ2-7,TRBV2,-
CASIGGTYEQFF,TRBJ2-1,TRBV2,-
CASSFSLAGDEQYF,TRBJ2-7,TRBV5-1,TRBD2
CASSGRTSGKGIYEQYF,TRBJ2-7,TRBV10-1,TRBD2
CASRGGLSTDTQYF,TRBJ2-3,TRBV6-5,-
CATTGTSAYEQYF,TRBJ2-7,TRBV10-3,TRBD2
CASSEGYEQYF,TRBJ2-7,TRBV19,-
CASSLKGKLDNNEQFF,TRBJ2-1,TRBV7-3,-
CSVVDPTGRSYNEQFF,TRBJ2-1,TRBV29-1,TRBD1
CASSVGLAGELEEQYF,TRBJ2-7,TRBV9,TRBD2
CASSPDGSGANVLTF,TRBJ2-6,TRBV6-5,-
CASSQDERDHNEQFF,TRBJ2-1,TRBV4-3,TRBD2
CASSLAGSRAYEQYF,TRBJ2-7,TRBV13,-
CSGVRLRTNEQFF,TRBJ2-1,TRBV29-1,-
CAWSDPGRAHEQYF,TRBJ2-7,TRBV30,-
CASTNQTGGYNEQFF,TRBJ2-1,TRBV6-5,TRBD1
CASSEPSGRFYEQYF,TRBJ2-7,TRBV10-2,TRBD2
CASRATGTGSSYEQYF,TRBJ2-7,TRBV2,TRBD1
CSVEGGLRTTYNEQFF,TRBJ2-1,TRBV29-1,-
CASALAGEDGEQFF,TRBJ2-1,TRBV10-1,TRBD2
CASQVGDLAKNIQYF,TRBJ2-4,TRBV28,-
CASRGLGGGTEAFF,TRBJ1-1,TRBV5-1,-
CSVINPGNTEAFF,TRBJ1-1,TRBV29-1,-
CASSLGSNYGYTF,TRBJ1-2,TRBV18,-
CASSNMNSNQPQHF,TRBJ1-5,TRBV27,-
CASSIAGREAVYNEQFF,TRBJ2-1,TRBV19,TRBD2
CASSPPGQTVEAFF,TRBJ1-1,TRBV18,TRBD1
CASSLSDSELFF,TRBJ2-2,TRBV11-3,-
CASSQVGDSYEQYF,TRBJ2-7,TRBV4-1,TRBD1
CSAESDSPNEQFF,TRBJ2-1,TRBV29-1,-
CASSQDAGTATNEKLFF,TRBJ1-4,TRBV4-3,-
CASSPRTGLADTQYF,TRBJ2-3,TRBV7-8,TRBD1
CASSLRVGQAGSYEQYF,TRBJ2-7,TRBV5-4,TRBD2
CASSYSGLNGELFF,TRBJ2-2,TRBV6-5,-
CASSLTKAYEQYF,TRBJ2-7,TRBV28,-
CASSTDLGQGGYYGYTF,TRBJ1-2,TRBV28,TRBD1
CASSLRGIETQYF,TRBJ2-5,TRBV5-4,-
CASSLGGRSTDTQYF,TRBJ2-3,TRBV11-3,-
CASSLGPTGGYNEQFF,TRBJ2-1,TRBV5-6,TRBD1
CSVELLGTEAFF,TRBJ1-1,TRBV29-1,-
CASSQEGTSADEQFF,TRBJ2-1,TRBV4-2,TRBD2
CASSRAGTGGTLEYF,TRBJ2-7,TRBV6-5,TRBD1
CAWSAGRDEAFF,TRBJ1-1,TRBV30,-
CASKSLVGAGNEQFF,TRBJ2-1,TRBV7-3,-
CASRSDGAYEQYF,TRBJ2-7,TRBV5-5,-
CASRRQGFGHTEAFF,TRBJ1-1,TRBV27,TRBD1
CASSLGQGSGELFF,TRBJ2-2,TRBV5-1,TRBD1
CASSPPSALSGNTIYF,TRBJ1-3,TRBV7-9,-
CASSSTGTATPQYF,TRBJ2-7,TRBV4-1,TRBD1
CASSFGQGRFDEQYF,TRBJ2-7,TRBV7-9,TRBD1
CASSFGQTSYGYTF,TRBJ1-2,TRBV2,-
CASSFRGRSSTDTQYF,TRBJ2-3,TRBV7-9,-
CATLTLGTYEQYF,TRBJ2-7,TRBV28,-
CASSLWEQASPYEQYF,TRBJ2-7,TRBV7-8,-